This record concerns one T cell receptor (beta chain) sequence. Antigen unknown. Germline CDR1 and CDR2: SGDLS and YYNGEE. The CDR3 runs to 15 residues. V was pared by 3 bases and J by 8 bases, with 20 bases between. The data were taken from a study of OX40 agonist ivuxolimab in advanced cancers. Across the study: Having had anti-PD-1, anti-PD-L1 or anti-CTLA-4 therapy before was allowed, and around 39% had some.

Sampling times: baseline, cycle 4 day 1, cycle 7 day 1. The assay was immunoSEQ multiplex PCR, and TCRdb's table has in-frame clones only and misses some. This sample has about 19,000 clones; about 81% occur once, and the top ten carry 12% to 15%. Study findings and constraints: Nonresponders, in some cases, also had low normalized T-cell clonal expansion. At 0.1 to 3.0 mg/kg, CD4+ and CD8+ blood T cells expanded clonally by week 6.

V and J are TRBV9 and TRBJ1-2, with a weak D call TRBD1 (5 bases). Material: CD4+ or CD8+ T cells sorted from blood, obtained in a trial of the OX40 agonist ivuxolimab. This receptor was taken from an adult with an advanced solid tumor such as melanoma, head and neck, liver or kidney cancer. The CDR3 region is CASSDRMTAEYGYTF. CDR3 nucleotide sequence: TGTGCCAGCAGCGATAGGATGACAGCTGAGTACGGCTACACCTTC.